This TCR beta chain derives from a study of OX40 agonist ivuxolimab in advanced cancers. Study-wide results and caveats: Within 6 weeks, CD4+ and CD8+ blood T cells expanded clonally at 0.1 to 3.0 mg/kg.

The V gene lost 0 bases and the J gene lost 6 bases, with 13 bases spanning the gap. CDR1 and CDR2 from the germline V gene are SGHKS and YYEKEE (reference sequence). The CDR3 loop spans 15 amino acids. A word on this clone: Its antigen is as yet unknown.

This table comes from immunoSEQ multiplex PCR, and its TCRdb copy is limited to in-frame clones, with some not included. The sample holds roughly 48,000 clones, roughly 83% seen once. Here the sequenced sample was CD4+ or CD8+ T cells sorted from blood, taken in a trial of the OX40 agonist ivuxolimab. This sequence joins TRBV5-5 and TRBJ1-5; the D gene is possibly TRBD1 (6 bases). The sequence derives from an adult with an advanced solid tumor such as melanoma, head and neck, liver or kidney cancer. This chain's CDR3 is CASSLAGGQIQPQHF. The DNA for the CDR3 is TGTGCCAGCAGCTTGGCCGGGGGGCAAATTCAGCCCCAGCATTTT.